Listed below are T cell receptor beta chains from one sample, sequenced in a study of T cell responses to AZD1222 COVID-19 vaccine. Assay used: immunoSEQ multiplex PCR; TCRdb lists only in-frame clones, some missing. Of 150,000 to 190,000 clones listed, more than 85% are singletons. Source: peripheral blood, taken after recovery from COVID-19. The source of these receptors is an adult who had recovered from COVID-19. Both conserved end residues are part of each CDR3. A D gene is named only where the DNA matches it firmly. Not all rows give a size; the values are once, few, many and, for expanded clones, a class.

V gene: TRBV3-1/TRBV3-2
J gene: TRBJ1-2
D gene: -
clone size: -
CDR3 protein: CASSPGPALIDYGYTF
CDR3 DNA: TGTGCCAGCAGCCCCGGGCCAGCCCTTATTGACTATGGCTACACCTTC

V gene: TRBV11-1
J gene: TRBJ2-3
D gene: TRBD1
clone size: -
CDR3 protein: CASRPEGADTQYF
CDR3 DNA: TGTGCCAGCAGACCAGAGGGGGCCGATACGCAGTATTTT

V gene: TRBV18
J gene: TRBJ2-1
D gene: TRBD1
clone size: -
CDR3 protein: CASSPRVDRENEQFF
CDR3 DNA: TGTGCCAGCTCACCACGGGTGGACAGGGAGAATGAGCAGTTCTTC

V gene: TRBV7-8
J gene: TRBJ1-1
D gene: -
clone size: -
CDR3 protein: CASSLARNTEAFF
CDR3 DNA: TGTGCCAGCAGCTTAGCCAGGAACACTGAAGCTTTCTTT

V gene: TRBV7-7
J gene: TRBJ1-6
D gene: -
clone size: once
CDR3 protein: CASSRYRVGIGNSPLHF
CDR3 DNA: TGTGCCAGCAGCCGATACAGGGTTGGGATTGGGAATTCACCCCTCCACTTT

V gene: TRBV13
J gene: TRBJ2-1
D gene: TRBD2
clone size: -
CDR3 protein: CASSGYPTSGAYNEQFF
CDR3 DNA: TGTGCCAGCAGCGGATACCCGACTAGCGGAGCATACAATGAGCAGTTCTTC

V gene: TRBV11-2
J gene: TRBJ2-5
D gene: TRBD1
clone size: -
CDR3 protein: CASSGGQTVGETQYF
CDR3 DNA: TGTGCCAGCAGCGGGGGACAGACGGTAGGGGAGACCCAGTACTTC

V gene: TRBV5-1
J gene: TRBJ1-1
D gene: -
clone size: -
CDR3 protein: CASSLGAGMNTEAFF
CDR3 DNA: TGCGCCAGCAGCTTGGGTGCGGGGATGAACACTGAAGCTTTCTTT

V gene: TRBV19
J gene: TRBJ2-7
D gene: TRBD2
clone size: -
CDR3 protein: CASSIRGLNSYEQYF
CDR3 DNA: TGTGCCAGTAGTATAAGGGGACTAAATTCCTACGAGCAGTACTTC

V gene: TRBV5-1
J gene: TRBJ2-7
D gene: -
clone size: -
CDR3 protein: CASSSQGQPGGAYEQYF
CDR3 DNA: TGCGCCAGCAGCTCCCAGGGCCAACCCGGAGGGGCCTACGAGCAGTACTTC

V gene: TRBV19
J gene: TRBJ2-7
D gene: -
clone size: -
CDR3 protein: CASSGGNEQYF
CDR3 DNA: TGTGCCAGTAGTGGCGGGAACGAGCAGTACTTC

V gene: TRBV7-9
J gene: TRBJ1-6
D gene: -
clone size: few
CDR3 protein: CASSSRAVRNSPLHF
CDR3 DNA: TGTGCCAGCAGTTCTAGGGCGGTACGGAATTCACCCCTCCACTTT

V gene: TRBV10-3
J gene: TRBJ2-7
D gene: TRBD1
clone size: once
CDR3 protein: CAISADRDSYEQYF
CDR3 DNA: TGTGCCATCAGTGCGGACAGGGACTCTTACGAGCAGTACTTC

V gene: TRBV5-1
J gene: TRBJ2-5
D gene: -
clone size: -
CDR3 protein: CASSSNQETQYF
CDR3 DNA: TGCGCCAGCAGCTCGAACCAAGAGACCCAGTACTTC

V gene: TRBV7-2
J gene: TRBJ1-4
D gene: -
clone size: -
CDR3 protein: CASSLSGATNEKLFF
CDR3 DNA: TGTGCCAGCAGCCTCTCCGGGGCAACTAATGAAAAACTGTTTTTT

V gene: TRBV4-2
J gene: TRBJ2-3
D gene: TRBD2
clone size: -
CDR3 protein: CASSQWTSGGSPSTDTQYF
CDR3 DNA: TGTGCCAGCAGCCAATGGACTAGCGGGGGTTCTCCTAGCACAGATACGCAGTATTTT

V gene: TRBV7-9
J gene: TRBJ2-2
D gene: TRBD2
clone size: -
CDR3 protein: CATPWGGHGELFF
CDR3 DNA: TGTGCCACCCCCTGGGGGGGTCACGGGGAGCTGTTTTTT

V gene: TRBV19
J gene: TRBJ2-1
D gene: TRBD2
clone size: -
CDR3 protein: CASTGGTSGRNEQFF
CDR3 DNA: TGTGCCAGTACCGGGGGGACTAGCGGGAGGAATGAGCAGTTCTTC

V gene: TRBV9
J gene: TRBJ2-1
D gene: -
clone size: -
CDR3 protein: CASRRGRDNEQFF
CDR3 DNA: TGTGCCAGCAGGAGAGGACGGGACAATGAGCAGTTCTTC

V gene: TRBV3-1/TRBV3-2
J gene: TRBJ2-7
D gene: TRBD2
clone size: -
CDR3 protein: CASSHSGGSEQYF
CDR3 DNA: TGTGCCAGCAGCCATAGCGGGGGAAGCGAGCAGTACTTC

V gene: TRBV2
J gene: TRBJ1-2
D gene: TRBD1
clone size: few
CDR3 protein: CASTERQGNYGYTF
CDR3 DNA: TGTGCCAGCACTGAGCGACAGGGGAACTATGGCTACACCTTC

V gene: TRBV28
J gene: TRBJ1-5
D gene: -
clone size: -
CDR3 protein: CASSDGTNQPQHF
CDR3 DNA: TGTGCCAGCAGTGACGGTACCAATCAGCCCCAGCATTTT

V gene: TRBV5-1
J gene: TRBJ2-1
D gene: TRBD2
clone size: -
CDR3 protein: CASSLESSGYNEQFF
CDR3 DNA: TGCGCCAGCAGCTTGGAATCTAGCGGGTACAATGAGCAGTTCTTC

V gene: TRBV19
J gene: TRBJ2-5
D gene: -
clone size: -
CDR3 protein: CASSIPEGRETQYF
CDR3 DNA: TGTGCCAGTAGTATCCCAGAGGGCCGCGAGACCCAGTACTTC

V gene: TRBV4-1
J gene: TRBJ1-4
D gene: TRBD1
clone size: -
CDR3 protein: CASSQTAGGYANEKLFF
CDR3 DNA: TGCGCCAGCAGCCAAACTGCAGGGGGCTATGCTAATGAAAAACTGTTTTTT

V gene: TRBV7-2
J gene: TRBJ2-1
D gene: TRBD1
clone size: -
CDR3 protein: CASRPTGINEQFF
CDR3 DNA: TGTGCCAGCAGGCCGACAGGGATTAATGAGCAGTTCTTC

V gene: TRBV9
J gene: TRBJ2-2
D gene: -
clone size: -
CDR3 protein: CASSVAGKNTGELFF
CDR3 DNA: TGTGCCAGCAGCGTAGCCGGTAAGAACACCGGGGAGCTGTTTTTT

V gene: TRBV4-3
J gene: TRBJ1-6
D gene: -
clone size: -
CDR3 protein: CASSQDPTADSPLHF
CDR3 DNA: TGCGCCAGCAGCCAAGATCCAACAGCTGATTCACCCCTCCACTTT

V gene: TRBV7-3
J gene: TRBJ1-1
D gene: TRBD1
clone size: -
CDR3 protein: CASSQLTGGNTEAFF
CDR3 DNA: TGTGCCAGCAGCCAATTGACAGGGGGGAACACTGAAGCTTTCTTT

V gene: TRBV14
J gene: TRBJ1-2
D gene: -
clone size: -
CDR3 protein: CASSPTINYGYTF
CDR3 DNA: TGTGCCAGCAGCCCGACTATAAACTATGGCTACACCTTC

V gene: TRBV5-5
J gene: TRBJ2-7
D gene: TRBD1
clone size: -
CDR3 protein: CASRDGQGSSYEQYF
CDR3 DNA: TGTGCCAGCAGGGACGGACAGGGGAGCTCCTACGAGCAGTACTTC

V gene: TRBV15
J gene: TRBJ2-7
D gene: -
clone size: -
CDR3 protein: CATSRDRASYEQYF
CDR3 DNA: TGTGCCACCAGCAGAGATCGAGCCTCCTACGAGCAGTACTTC

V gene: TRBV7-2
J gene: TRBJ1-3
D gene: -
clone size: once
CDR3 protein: CASSPQAHSGNTIYF
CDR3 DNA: TGTGCCAGCAGCCCTCAGGCTCACTCTGGAAACACCATATATTTT

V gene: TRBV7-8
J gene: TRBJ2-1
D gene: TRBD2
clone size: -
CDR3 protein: CASSPGLAGREQFF
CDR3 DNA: TGTGCCAGCAGCCCGGGACTAGCGGGGCGGGAGCAGTTCTTC

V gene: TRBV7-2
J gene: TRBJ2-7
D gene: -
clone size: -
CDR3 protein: CASSPGGYSSYEQYF
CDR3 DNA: TGTGCCAGCAGCCCTGGCGGATACAGCTCCTACGAGCAGTACTTC

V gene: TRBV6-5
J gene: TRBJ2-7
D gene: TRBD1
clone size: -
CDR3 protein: CASSYSTGETSYEQYF
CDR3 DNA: TGTGCCAGCAGTTACTCGACAGGGGAAACATCCTACGAGCAGTACTTC

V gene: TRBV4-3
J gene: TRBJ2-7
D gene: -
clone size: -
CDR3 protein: CASSQDKGGWGEQYF
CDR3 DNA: TGCGCCAGCAGCCAAGACAAAGGCGGCTGGGGGGAGCAGTACTTC

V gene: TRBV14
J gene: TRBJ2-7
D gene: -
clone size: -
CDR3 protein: CASSPIPTYEQYF
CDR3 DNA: TGTGCCAGCAGCCCAATACCCACCTACGAGCAGTACTTC

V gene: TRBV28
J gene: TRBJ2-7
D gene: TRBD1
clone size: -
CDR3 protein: CASRPAGGSYEQYF
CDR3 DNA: TGTGCCAGCAGACCGGCAGGGGGTTCCTACGAGCAGTACTTC

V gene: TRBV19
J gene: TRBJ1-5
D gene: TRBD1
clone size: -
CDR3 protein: CASSPATGGREQPQHF
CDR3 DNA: TGTGCCAGTAGTCCAGCAACAGGGGGTAGGGAACAGCCCCAGCATTTT

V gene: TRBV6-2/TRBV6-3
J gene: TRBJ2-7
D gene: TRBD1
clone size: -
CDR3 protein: CASSGQGYEQYF
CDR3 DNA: TGTGCCAGCAGTGGACAGGGCTACGAGCAGTACTTC

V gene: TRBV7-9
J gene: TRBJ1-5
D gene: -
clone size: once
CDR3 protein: CASSLVGFDNSNQPQHF
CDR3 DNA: TGTGCCAGCAGCTTAGTAGGGTTTGACAACTCCAATCAGCCCCAGCATTTT

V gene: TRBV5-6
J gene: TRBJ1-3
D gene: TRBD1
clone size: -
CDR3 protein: CASSGTDTSGNTIYF
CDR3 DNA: TGTGCCAGCAGTGGGACAGACACTTCTGGAAACACCATATATTTT